The 25 T cell receptor beta chains reported below all come from one sample, sequenced in a study of T cells after yellow fever vaccination. TCRdb reprocessed the 5' RACE reads via MiXCR and lists one record per CDR3 protein. The sample lists 120,000 or so distinct CDR3 sequences, approximately 7.1% occurring once. The sample here was CD4+ T cells sorted from PBMCs, taken more than 40 days after the first yellow fever vaccination. The receptors stem from a man in his late teens or twenties who received the YFV17D yellow fever vaccine.

The sample holds many counts of this clonotype. This chain joins TRBV29-1 and TRBJ2-3; the D is unclear. The CDR3 is made up of 16 amino acids. Trimming cost V 7 bases and J 0 bases, with 20 bases left between them. Germline CDR1 and CDR2: SQVTM and ANQGSEA. This chain's CDR3 is CSALPIGQPSTDTQYF. The CDR3 DNA follows: TGCAGCGCCCTCCCCATCGGGCAGCCTAGCACAGATACGCAGTATTTT.

This clonotype was observed at least ten times. The chain carries TRBV4-3 and TRBJ2-3, with D tentatively TRBD2 (6 bases). The CDR3 covers 16 residues. Per the germline V gene, CDR1 is LGHNA and CDR2 is YSLEER. Trimming removed 4 bases from V and 4 bases from J, with 18 bases in between. This CDR3 reads CASSPEFSGVPDTQYF. The CDR3 DNA follows: TGCGCCAGCAGCCCCGAGTTTTCGGGAGTACCAGATACGCAGTATTTT.

This clonotype was picked up a small number of times. The J gene is TRBJ1-4, the V gene TRBV18; tentatively, D is TRBD1 (5 bases). With 0 bases removed from V and 7 bases from J, the gap between germline ends came to 15 bases. In germline, CDR1 is KGHSH, CDR2 LQKENI. This CDR3 has 16 residues. The CDR3 protein is CASSPPRGRTSEKLFF. As DNA, the CDR3 is TGTGCCAGCTCACCACCGCGGGGGAGGACGAGTGAAAAACTGTTTTTT.

As for this clonotype: This clone may be a read error of a much larger clone one base away. This sequence joins TRBV6-1 and TRBJ2-3; 15 bases map to TRBD2. CDR1 is MNHNS, CDR2 SASEGT, per germline. The CDR3 spans 15 residues. CDR3 residues: CANSLGLAGGHTQYF. CDR3 in DNA: TGTGCCAACAGTCTCGGACTAGCGGGGGGGCATACGCAGTATTTT.

This clonotype was seen more than once but under ten times. J is TRBJ2-1 and V is TRBV5-1; 9 bases agree with TRBD2. Germline values: CDR1 SGHRS, CDR2 YFSETQ. V shed 4 bases, J shed 6 bases, and the junction held 8 bases outside the gene matches. The CDR3 is 15 residues long. This chain's CDR3 is CASSEGTSLLNEQFF. The CDR3 DNA reads TGCGCCAGCAGCGAGGGGACTAGCCTACTCAATGAGCAGTTCTTC. The full variable domain, its missing parts supplied by reference TRBV5-1 and TRBJ2-1, is KAGVTQTPRYLIKTRGQQVTLSCSPISGHRSVSWYQQTPGQGLQFLFEYFSETQRNKGNFPGRFSGRQFSNSRSEMNVSTLELGDSALYLCASSEGTSLLNEQFFGPGTRLTVL.

This clonotype was recorded many times. The V gene is TRBV7-2, the J gene TRBJ1-4; D perhaps matches TRBD1 (5 bases). The CDR3 consists of 12 residues. Germline V CDR1 and CDR2: SGHTA, FQGNSA. V was clipped by 2 bases and J by 12 bases, with 10 bases between them. The CDR3 coding sequence is TGTGCCAGCAGCTTATGGGGGGATGAACTGTTTTTT. Translated: CASSLWGDELFF.

The sample holds a few counts of this clonotype. The chain recombines TRBV6-5 with TRBJ1-1, with D perhaps TRBD1 (5 bases). The CDR3 is made up of 14 amino acids. Germline V gene data show CDR1 as MNHEY and CDR2 as SVGAGI. The V and J ends lost 2 bases and 3 bases respectively, with 10 bases between them. CDR3 in DNA: TGTGCCAGCAGTTACGCAGGGTGGGACACTGAAGCTTTCTTT. Amino acid sequence: CASSYAGWDTEAFF.

This clonotype was detected many times. The chain links TRBV18 to TRBJ1-2, with TRBD1 matching 10 bases. V trimming: 5 bases; J trimming: 3 bases; junction bases outside the gene matches: 3. The CDR3 consists of 14 residues. CDR1 is KGHSH, CDR2 LQKENI, per germline. CDR3 sequence: CASSAGQGDYGYTF. In DNA form, the CDR3 reads TGTGCCAGCTCAGCCGGACAGGGGGACTATGGCTACACCTTC.

Ten or more counts support this clonotype. This chain joins TRBV3-1 and TRBJ1-1, with a weak D call TRBD1 (6 bases). This CDR3 has 14 amino acids. The ends were cut back, 3 bases at V and 1 base at J, with 9 bases in the middle. Germline V CDR1 and CDR2: LGHDT, YNNKEL (reference sequence). The CDR3 sequence is CASSHDRSNTEAFF. The CDR3 region has the DNA TGTGCCAGCAGCCACGACAGGTCGAACACTGAAGCTTTCTTT.

This clonotype was seen at least ten times. The chain links TRBV20-1 to TRBJ2-2, with D uncertain. V was trimmed by 2 bases and J by 2 bases, leaving 6 bases between them. Germline CDR1 and CDR2: DFQATT and SNEGSKA (reference sequence). The CDR3 runs to 13 residues. CDR3 in amino acids: CSARPDNTGELFF. CDR3 nucleotide sequence: TGCAGTGCTAGACCCGACAACACCGGGGAGCTGTTTTTT.

This clonotype showed up just a few times. The rearrangement links TRBV30 to TRBJ2-3; D may be TRBD1 or TRBD2 (5 bases each). The CDR3 runs to 15 residues. The V gene's germline CDR1 is GTSNPN and CDR2 SVGIG (reference sequence). Trimming took 0 bases from V and 0 from J, leaving 10 bases between them. This chain's CDR3 is CAWSVRGYSTDTQYF. The CDR3 region has the DNA TGTGCCTGGAGTGTGAGGGGATACAGCACAGATACGCAGTATTTT.

There are many counts of this clonotype. The chain recombines TRBV29-1 with TRBJ2-7; D gene ambiguous. The germline V and J ends were trimmed by 4 bases and 2 bases, with 9 bases remaining between them. Looked up from germline, CDR1 is SQVTM and CDR2 is ANQGSEA. The CDR3 loop spans 12 amino acids. Here the CDR3 reads CSVGAGPYEQYF. CDR3 nucleotide sequence: TGCAGCGTTGGTGCCGGGCCCTACGAGCAGTACTTC.

Many counts were recorded for this clonotype. The chain couples TRBV6-2 or TRBV6-3 to TRBJ1-1; TRBD1 is a possible D gene (6 bases). This CDR3 is built from 12 residues. Trimming shortened V by 2 bases and J by 8 bases, and 9 bases separated the two germline ends. Germline CDR1 and CDR2: MNHEY and SVGEGT. The CDR3 region is CASSYAGAEAFF. The CDR3 DNA reads TGTGCCAGCAGTTACGCAGGGGCAGAAGCTTTCTTT.

This clonotype was recorded many times. V usage is TRBV11-2 and J usage is TRBJ2-5, with TRBD2 as a possible D gene (6 bases). The CDR3 is 13 amino acids. Trimming stripped 7 bases from V and 0 bases from J, with 9 bases between. Germline V gives CDR1 SGHAT, CDR2 FQNNGV. The CDR3 here is CASNLAHQETQYF. The CDR3 bases are TGTGCCAGCAATCTAGCGCACCAAGAGACCCAGTACTTC.

This clonotype was counted between two and nine times. The J gene is TRBJ2-3, the V gene TRBV4-1; 9 bases are shared with TRBD2. The V segment lost 5 bases and the J segment 1 base; nucleotides outside the gene matches: 4. Per the germline V gene, CDR1 is MGHRA and CDR2 is YSYEKL. The CDR3 runs 15 residues. CDR3 amino acids: CASSTQRGGTDTQYF. The CDR3 DNA follows: TGCGCCAGCAGCACCCAGCGGGGGGGCACAGATACGCAGTATTTT.

This clonotype was found many times. V gene TRBV3-1 combines with J gene TRBJ2-2, with 11 bases aligning to TRBD2. CDR3 length: 15 residues. Losses at the gene ends were 5 bases for V and 7 bases for J; bases not matched to a gene: 6. Germline CDR1 LGHDT, CDR2 YNNKEL (reference sequence). CDR3 in DNA: TGTGCCAGCAGCTCGACTAGCGGGGCCTACGGGGAGCTGTTTTTT. This translates into CASSSTSGAYGELFF.

Concerning this clonotype: A much larger clone lies a single base off, so this may be a read error. The chain uses TRBV5-1 and TRBJ2-6, with D tentatively TRBD1 (5 bases). Per the germline V gene, CDR1 is SGHRS and CDR2 is YFSETQ. The CDR3 loop spans 16 amino acids. CDR3 in DNA: TGCGACAGCAGCCCAAGACAGAGCTCTGGGGCCAACGTCCTGACTTTC. This gives the protein CDSSPRQSSGANVLTF.

Written as DNA, the CDR3 is TGTGCCAGCAGCGTAGGCGGTACTAGTCACTACAATGAGCAGTTCTTC. Translation gives CASSVGGTSHYNEQFF. V and J are TRBV9 and TRBJ2-1; possible D gene TRBD2, 5 bases. CDR1 is SGDLS, CDR2 YYNGEE, per germline. Trimming took 0 bases from V and 3 from J, leaving 13 bases between them. The CDR3 contains 16 residues.

This clonotype was counted ten times or more. J is TRBJ2-3 and V is TRBV20-1, with D perhaps being TRBD1 or TRBD2 (5 bases each). V was shortened by 6 bases and J by 4 bases, with 11 bases between the two germline ends. There are 12 residues in the CDR3. Germline V CDR1 and CDR2: DFQATT, SNEGSKA (reference sequence). For the CDR3, the DNA is TGCAGTGCAGGGGTGCGGGCAGATACGCAGTATTTT. Its protein product is CSAGVRADTQYF.

This clonotype occurred many times. This CDR3 is CASSLLPGDSYEQYF. In DNA form, the CDR3 reads TGTGCCAGCAGCTTACTCCCCGGGGATAGCTACGAGCAGTACTTC. The chain links TRBV5-5 to TRBJ2-7, with D possibly TRBD2 on 5 matching bases. The CDR3 spans 15 residues. Trimming took 2 bases from V and 3 from J, leaving 15 bases between them. The germline CDR1 and CDR2 sequences are SGHKS and YYEKEE (reference sequence).

This clonotype was picked up many times. The CDR3 bases are TGTGCCAGCAGTCCCGACAGGGGGCTAGGTGGCTACACCTTC. This codes for CASSPDRGLGGYTF. V and J are TRBV28 and TRBJ1-2; 10 positions agree with TRBD1. Germline trimming cut 5 bases from V and 7 bases from J; bases unmatched to any gene: 7. Germline V CDR1 and CDR2: MDHEN, SYDVKM. The CDR3 spans 14 residues.

In this sample, this clonotype turned up a few times. V is TRBV18 and J is TRBJ1-3; a weak D match, TRBD1 (5 bases). Germline lookup yields CDR1 KGHSH and CDR2 LQKENI. The CDR3 runs to 16 residues. With 3 bases removed from V and 4 bases from J, the gap between germline ends came to 16 bases. The CDR3 reads CASSPSGAIGGNTIYF. In DNA, the CDR3 is TGTGCCAGCTCACCGTCTGGGGCGATAGGAGGAAACACCATATATTTT.

This clonotype was seen many times. The rearrangement uses TRBV20-1 and TRBJ2-5, with 7 bases identical to TRBD1. The J segment lost 2 bases and the V segment lost 5 bases, leaving 5 bases of the junction unmatched. The CDR3 extends over 13 amino acids. Germline CDR1 is DFQATT and CDR2 is SNEGSKA (reference sequence). The DNA for the CDR3 is TGCAGTGCTGCACAGGGGATTCAAGAGACCCAGTACTTC. Encoded protein: CSAAQGIQETQYF.

This clonotype showed up many times. The chain is built from TRBV20-1 and TRBJ1-6; D ambiguous. V gave up 5 bases and J gave up 0 bases, with 11 bases separating them. The CDR3 extends over 15 amino acids. Germline V lookup: CDR1 DFQATT, CDR2 SNEGSKA (reference sequence). In nucleotides, the CDR3 is TGCAGTGCTCCCGACCGGAGCTCCTATAATTCACCCCTCCACTTT. As protein: CSAPDRSSYNSPLHF.

This clonotype was observed at least ten times. The rearrangement links TRBV6-5 to TRBJ1-5; tentative D call: TRBD1 (6 bases). V dropped 6 bases and J dropped 5 bases, with 17 bases sitting between them. The CDR3 is 15 residues long. Germline assignment: CDR1 MNHEY and CDR2 SVGAGI. The CDR3 sequence: CASSLGGPQDQPQHF. The DNA of the CDR3 is TGTGCCAGCAGCCTCGGGGGCCCCCAGGATCAGCCCCAGCATTTT.